This TCR beta chain was sequenced for a study of T cell responses to AZD1222 COVID-19 vaccine. The CDR3 is 13 amino acids. Germline loops: CDR1 SQVTM, CDR2 ANQGSEA. Deletions cut 5 bases from V and 6 bases from J, with 14 bases between. As concerns this clone: Its antigen is currently unknown.

Overall study results and limits: Most donors were white British and more were female, and clonal diversity was possibly underestimated.

The data were produced by immunoSEQ multiplex PCR, yet TCRdb's version contains in-frame clones alone and is incomplete. Seen here are around 88,000 clones, nearly 90% observed once, and the top ten hold 2.8%. This receptor was taken from an adult in good health. This chain links TRBV29-1 with TRBJ1-3; no definite D call. The specimen was peripheral blood, collected on day 0 of MenACWY control vaccination. The CDR3 bases are TGCAGCGTTAAAGGACGGTTGCAAAACACCATATATTTT. Protein product: CSVKGRLQNTIYF.